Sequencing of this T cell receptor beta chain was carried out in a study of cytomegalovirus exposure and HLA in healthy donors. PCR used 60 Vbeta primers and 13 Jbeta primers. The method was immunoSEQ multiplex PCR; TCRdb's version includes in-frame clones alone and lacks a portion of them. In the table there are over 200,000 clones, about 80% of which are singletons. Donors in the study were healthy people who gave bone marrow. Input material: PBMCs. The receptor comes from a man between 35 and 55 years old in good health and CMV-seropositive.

The CDR3 sequence: CAWRDSGTGYYEQYF. For the CDR3, the DNA is TGTGCCTGGAGAGACTCGGGGACAGGGTACTACGAGCAGTACTTC. The chain joins TRBV30 to TRBJ2-7; 9 bases align to TRBD1. Germline V gene lookup returns CDR1 GTSNPN and CDR2 SVGIG (reference sequence). CDR3 length: 15 amino acids. The trim removed 3 bases at V and 3 bases at J, leaving 9 bases unmatched.